This T cell receptor beta chain was observed in a study of PD-1 blockade in classical Hodgkin lymphoma. General study points: Exclusion applied to patients who initiated nivolumab less than 1 year following ASCT. Compared with healthy donors, newly diagnosed patients reportedly showed lower baseline TCR diversity. Lower baseline TCR diversity marked trial partial responders and progressors. CD4+ TCR diversity, unlike CD8+, climbed significantly by C4D1.

Clones were sequenced by immunoSEQ multiplex PCR, and TCRdb holds only the in-frame ones, with some missing. The data hold about 24,000 clones, with about three quarters observed a single time. No patient escaped relapse after autologous stem cell transplantation, and brentuximab vedotin exposure varied. Worth noting for this clone: What it recognizes is unknown.

The V end lost 5 bases, the J end lost 2 bases, and 16 bases lay between the germline ends. The germline gives CDR1 MNHEY, CDR2 SVGAGI. The CDR3 runs to 15 residues. The sample was peripheral blood mononuclear cells (PBMCs), taken before the second cycle of nivolumab. The TCR was taken from a human donor with classical Hodgkin lymphoma. This chain uses TRBV6-5 with TRBJ2-7; weak D call: TRBD2 (6 bases). CDR3: CASSALGGFAYEQYF. For the CDR3, the DNA is TGTGCCAGCAGTGCGCTCGGGGGTTTTGCCTACGAGCAGTACTTC.